This T cell receptor (beta chain) appears in the sequencing data of a study of response to subunit inactivated influenza vaccine listed by TCRdb under 2018. Background for the entire study: The study used deep quantitative T cell receptor repertoire profiling to track responses to a trivalent subunit inactivated influenza vaccine.

The library was prepared using RT-PCR. TCRdb names Illumina HiSeq 2500 as the instrument used. Using fastp at Q25 and MiXCR, TCRdb reprocessed the public reads and kept productive beta chains. Entries are consolidated by CDR3 protein sequence, retaining the most common genes and DNA. The sample data list 450,000 to 600,000 distinct CDR3 sequences, and 16% of these were observed just once. 3% of the sample comes from the top ten. Including cysteine and phenylalanine, the CDR3 has 17 amino acids. Only the CDR3 region is kept as DNA, spanning 51 bases read in frame from base 1. V is pared back by 4 bases and J by 0 bases, with 18 bases lying between the germline termini. From a lookup of the germline V gene, CDR1 and CDR2 are ENHRY and SYGVKD. In this sample, this clonotype turned up a few times. The antigen it recognizes is unknown. No much larger clonotype is one base removed from it; base qualities were not supplied.

Study-wide findings and limitations: It was suggested by the authors that each seasonal influenza vaccination may recruit only a limited number of new T cells.

This chain joins TRBV10-3 to TRBJ1-1, with the identity of the D gene unclear. The source was CD4+ T cells sorted from PBMCs, collected about 23 months after vaccination. The receptor was isolated from a man aged 50 to 69 who received an inactivated influenza vaccine. Donor details come from another sample of the same person, matched by shared clones. The CDR3 corresponds to CAISVTSGGFMNTEAFF. The nucleotides read TGTGCCATCAGTGTCACATCTGGCGGGTTTATGAACACTGAAGCTTTCTTT.